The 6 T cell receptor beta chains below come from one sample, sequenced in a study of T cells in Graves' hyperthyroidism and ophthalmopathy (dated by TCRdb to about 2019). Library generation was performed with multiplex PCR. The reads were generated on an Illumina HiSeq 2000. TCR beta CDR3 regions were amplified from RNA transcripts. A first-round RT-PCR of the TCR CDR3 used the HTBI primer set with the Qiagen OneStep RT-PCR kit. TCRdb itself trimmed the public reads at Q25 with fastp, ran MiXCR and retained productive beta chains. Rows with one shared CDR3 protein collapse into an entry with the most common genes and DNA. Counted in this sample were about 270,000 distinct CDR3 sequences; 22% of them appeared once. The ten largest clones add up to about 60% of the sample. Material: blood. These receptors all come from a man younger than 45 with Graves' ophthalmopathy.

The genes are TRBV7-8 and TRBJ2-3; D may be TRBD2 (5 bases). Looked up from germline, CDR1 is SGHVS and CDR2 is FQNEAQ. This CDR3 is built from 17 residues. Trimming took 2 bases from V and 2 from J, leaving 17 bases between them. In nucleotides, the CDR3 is TGTGCCAGCAGCTTAAGTTGGTCCGAGGACTTCACAGATACGCAGTATTTT. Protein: CASSLSWSEDFTDTQYF. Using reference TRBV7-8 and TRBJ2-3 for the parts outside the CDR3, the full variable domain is GAGVSQSPRYKVAKRGQDVALRCDPISGHVSLFWYQQALGQGPEFLTYFQNEAQLDKSGLPSDRFFAERPEGSVSTLKIQRTQQEDSAVYLCASSLSWSEDFTDTQYFGPGTRLTVL.

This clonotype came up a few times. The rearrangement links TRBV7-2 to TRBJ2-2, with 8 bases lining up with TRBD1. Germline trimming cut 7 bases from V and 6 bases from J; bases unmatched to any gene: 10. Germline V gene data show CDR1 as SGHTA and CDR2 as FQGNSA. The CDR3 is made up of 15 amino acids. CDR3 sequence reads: CASIPGGFRAGELFF. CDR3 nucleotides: TGTGCCAGCATTCCAGGGGGCTTTAGAGCCGGGGAGCTGTTTTTT.

The CDR3 protein is CASSLEDTRGETQYF. The CDR3 DNA sequence: TGTGCCAGCAGCTTGGAGGACACACGCGGAGAGACCCAGTACTTC. This chain uses TRBV5-6 with TRBJ2-5, with D tentatively TRBD1 (5 bases). V lost 0 bases to trimming and J lost 4 bases, with 13 bases between them. The CDR3 has 15 amino acids. Germline V gene data show CDR1 as SGHDT and CDR2 as YYEEEE.

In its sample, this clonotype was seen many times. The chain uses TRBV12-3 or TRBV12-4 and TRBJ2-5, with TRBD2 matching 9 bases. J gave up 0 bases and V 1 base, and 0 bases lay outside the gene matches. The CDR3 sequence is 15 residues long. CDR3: CASSLGLADQETQYF. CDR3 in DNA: TGTGCCAGCAGTTTAGGACTAGCGGACCAAGAGACCCAGTACTTC.

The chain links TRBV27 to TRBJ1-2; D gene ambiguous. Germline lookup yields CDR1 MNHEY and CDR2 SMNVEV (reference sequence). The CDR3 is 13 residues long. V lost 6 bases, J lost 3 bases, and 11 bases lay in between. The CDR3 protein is CASRDGRDYGYTF. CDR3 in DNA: TGTGCCAGCAGAGACGGTCGGGACTATGGCTACACCTTC.

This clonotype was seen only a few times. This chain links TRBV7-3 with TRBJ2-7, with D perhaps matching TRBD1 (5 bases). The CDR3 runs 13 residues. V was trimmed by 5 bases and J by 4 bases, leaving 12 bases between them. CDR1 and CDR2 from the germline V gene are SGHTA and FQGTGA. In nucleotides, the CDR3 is TGTGCCAGCAGCCCAGGGTACGGTTACGAGCAGTACTTC. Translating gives CASSPGYGYEQYF.